Listed here are 28 T cell receptor beta chains from one sample, sequenced in a study of T cell repertoires in cytomegalovirus infection. MiXCR, run by TCRdb on the reads, gives a single entry per CDR3 protein. The table has roughly 200,000 distinct CDR3 sequences, 35% to 40% seen once. These TCRs are of unknown antigen specificity. The sequenced sample was CD8+ T cells from cultured PBMCs, obtained from culture after CMV antigen stimulation. These receptors came from a human donor in good health (CMV status not recorded). Some clones in this sample may be carry-over from other donors' samples.

V usage is TRBV7-2 and J usage is TRBJ1-3; D possibly corresponds to TRBD1 (5 bases). Trimming took 4 bases from V and 0 from J, leaving 10 bases between them. The germline CDR1 and CDR2 sequences are SGHTA and FQGNSA. This CDR3 region has 15 residues. CDR3 DNA: TGTGCCAGCAGCTGGGACGGCGACTCTGGAAACACCATATATTTT. Its translation is CASSWDGDSGNTIYF. The full variable domain, in which reference TRBV7-2 and TRBJ1-3 provide the parts outside the CDR3, is GAGVSQSPSNKVTEKGKDVELRCDPISGHTALYWYRQSLGQGLEFLIYFQGNSAPDKSGLPSDRFSAERTGGSVSTLTIQRTQQEDSAVYLCASSWDGDSGNTIYFGEGSWLTVV.

The rearrangement joins TRBV5-1 to TRBJ2-2; 7 bases align to TRBD2. CDR3 length: 15 amino acids. Looked up from germline, CDR1 is SGHRS and CDR2 is YFSETQ. V lost 1 base to trimming and J lost 5 bases; unmatched junction nucleotides: 5. This chain's CDR3 is CASSLSVAGTGELFF. DNA of the CDR3: TGCGCCAGCAGCTTGTCGGTAGCGGGTACCGGGGAGCTGTTTTTT.

This chain links TRBV18 with TRBJ1-1; unclear D gene. The CDR3 has 13 amino acids. V lost 1 base, J lost 4 bases, and 7 bases lay in between. In germline, CDR1 is KGHSH, CDR2 LQKENI. DNA for the CDR3: TGTGCCAGCTCACCACTTATTGCCACTGAAGCTTTCTTT. Translating gives CASSPLIATEAFF. The variable domain in full, completed from reference TRBV18 and TRBJ1-1, reads NAGVMQNPRHLVRRRGQEARLRCSPMKGHSHVYWYRQLPEEGLKFMVYLQKENIIDESGMPKERFSAEFPKEGPSILRIQQVVRGDSAAYFCASSPLIATEAFFGQGTRLTVV.

V and J are TRBV5-1 and TRBJ1-2, with 7 bases fitting TRBD1. The ends lost 4 bases at V and 6 bases at J; junction bases unmatched: 3. Germline V lookup: CDR1 SGHRS, CDR2 YFSETQ. The CDR3 contains 12 residues. The CDR3 region is CASSGRGDGYTF. In nucleotides, the CDR3 is TGCGCCAGCAGCGGCAGGGGGGATGGCTACACCTTC.

V is TRBV7-8 and J is TRBJ2-2; 10 bases line up with TRBD2. The CDR3 is 16 amino acids. After removal of 2 bases from V and 7 bases from J, the junction contained 7 bases not matched to a gene. Germline-derived CDR1 and CDR2 are SGHVS and FQNEAQ. CDR3 coding DNA: TGTGCCAGCAGCTTATGGGCTAGCGGGGGAAACGGGGAGCTGTTTTTT. It is translated as CASSLWASGGNGELFF. The entire variable domain, with the rest obtained from reference TRBV7-8 and TRBJ2-2, is as follows: GAGVSQSPRYKVAKRGQDVALRCDPISGHVSLFWYQQALGQGPEFLTYFQNEAQLDKSGLPSDRFFAERPEGSVSTLKIQRTQQEDSAVYLCASSLWASGGNGELFFGEGSRLTVL.

This clonotype came up once. V gene TRBV2 combines with J gene TRBJ2-2, with TRBD2 matching 8 bases. After removal of 3 bases from V and 6 bases from J, the junction contained 9 bases not matched to a gene. The CDR3 is made up of 16 amino acids. Germline V gives CDR1 SNHLY, CDR2 FYNNEI. DNA for the CDR3: TGTGCCAGCAGTGACCCGGGAGGGCCTGATTCCGGGGAGCTGTTTTTT. Translating gives CASSDPGGPDSGELFF.

There are many counts of this clonotype. This chain connects TRBV7-2 to TRBJ2-2, with D perhaps matching TRBD1 (5 bases). Trimming left V 5 bases short and J 0 bases short, with 7 bases between. Germline values: CDR1 SGHTA, CDR2 FQGNSA. The length of the CDR3 is 14 residues. The CDR3 DNA follows: TGTGCCAGCAGCCCACAGGCGAACACCGGGGAGCTGTTTTTT. As protein: CASSPQANTGELFF.

The rearrangement joins TRBV7-9 to TRBJ2-7; TRBD2 aligns across 9 bases. Germline V CDR1 and CDR2: SEHNR, FQNEAQ (reference sequence). This CDR3 region has 15 residues. The junction had 9 bases not matched to a gene; V was cut back by 9 bases and J by 0 bases. CDR3: CASNKVAGASYEQYF. In nucleotides, the CDR3 is TGTGCCAGTAACAAGGTAGCGGGGGCCTCCTACGAGCAGTACTTC.

V gene TRBV7-9 combines with J gene TRBJ2-1; the match to TRBD2 covers 10 bases. V was clipped by 5 bases and J by 3 bases; unmatched bases: 4. The CDR3 covers 15 residues. CDR1 is SEHNR, CDR2 FQNEAQ, per germline (reference sequence). The CDR3 coding sequence is TGTGCCAGCAGCCCAGCGGGGGGGCACTACAATGAGCAGTTCTTC. Its translation is CASSPAGGHYNEQFF.

V gene TRBV27 combines with J gene TRBJ2-1; 7 bases are shared with TRBD1. The germline gives CDR1 MNHEY, CDR2 SMNVEV (reference sequence). CDR3 length: 15 amino acids. V trimming: 3 bases; J trimming: 8 bases; junction bases outside the gene matches: 10. CDR3 sequence reads: CASSFIRGRSHEQFF. CDR3 bases: TGTGCCAGCAGTTTTATTAGGGGGCGCAGCCATGAGCAGTTCTTC.

The V gene is TRBV6-1, the J gene TRBJ2-3; 7 nucleotides agree with TRBD2. The CDR3 length is 17 residues. Germline values: CDR1 MNHNS, CDR2 SASEGT. Trimming cost V 2 bases and J 4 bases; bases outside gene matches: 12. The CDR3 DNA reads as TGTGCCAGCAGTGAATGGGTAGCGGGCCGACATGCAGATACGCAGTATTTT. Translated, it gives CASSEWVAGRHADTQYF.

The chain joins TRBV7-8 to TRBJ2-3; 7 nucleotides line up with TRBD2. V shed 8 bases, J shed 0 bases, and the junction held 11 bases outside the gene matches. The CDR3 contains 16 residues. Germline V gene data show CDR1 as SGHVS and CDR2 as FQNEAQ. The CDR3: CASLVGAGVSTDTQYF. DNA for the CDR3: TGTGCCAGCTTAGTAGGGGCGGGAGTGAGCACAGATACGCAGTATTTT.

This clonotype was detected only a few times. A clone one base away is much larger, so this may be a read error. This chain uses TRBV7-6 with TRBJ1-1; the D gene is possibly TRBD1 (5 bases). V was cut by 1 base and J by 2 bases, with 5 bases left in between. This CDR3 is built from 13 residues. Germline V gene data show CDR1 as SGHVS and CDR2 as FNYEAQ. Here the CDR3 reads CASSLGDNTEAFF. CDR3 nucleotide sequence: TGTGCCAGCAGCTTAGGGGACAACACTGAAGCTTTCTTT.

The chain uses TRBV4-1 and TRBJ1-1; D gene uncertain. Trimming pared 1 base from V and 2 bases from J, leaving 17 bases between. Germline CDR1 is MGHRA and CDR2 is YSYEKL. The CDR3 sequence is 17 residues long. The CDR3 region is CASSQAWKGQYNTEAFF. In DNA, the CDR3 is TGCGCCAGCAGCCAAGCCTGGAAAGGCCAGTATAACACTGAAGCTTTCTTT.

This clonotype was observed a few times. The chain recombines TRBV27 with TRBJ2-7, with 10 bases aligning to TRBD1. Germline V gene sequence: CDR1 MNHEY, CDR2 SMNVEV (reference sequence). The CDR3 totals 14 residues. V dropped 5 bases and J dropped 4; count of bases not matched to a gene: 5. The CDR3 coding sequence is TGTGCCAGCAGTCCCTGGACAGGGGGTTACGAGCAGTACTTC. It codes for CASSPWTGGYEQYF.

The chain links TRBV13 to TRBJ1-5; D is uncertain. Germline values: CDR1 PRHDT, CDR2 FYEKMQ (reference sequence). This CDR3 has 14 amino acids. V gave up 5 bases and J gave up 4 bases, with 12 bases separating them. The CDR3 DNA follows: TGTGCCAGCAGCGCGCGCGGGAAGAATCAGCCCCAGCATTTT. This encodes CASSARGKNQPQHF. Looking up the rest from reference TRBV13 and TRBJ1-5 gives the full variable domain: AAGVIQSPRHLIKEKRETATLKCYPIPRHDTVYWYQQGPGQDPQFLISFYEKMQSDKGSIPDRFSAQQFSDYHSELNMSSLELGDSALYFCASSARGKNQPQHFGDGTRLSIL.

J is TRBJ1-5 and V is TRBV7-8, with D hard to call. Deletions cut 4 bases from V and 1 base from J, with 17 bases between. Germline lookup yields CDR1 SGHVS and CDR2 FQNEAQ. CDR3 length: 17 residues. Here the CDR3 reads CASSSYPDHRSNQPQHF. The CDR3 DNA reads as TGTGCCAGCAGCTCGTATCCTGACCACCGAAGCAATCAGCCCCAGCATTTT.

CDR3 DNA: TGTGCCAGCAGCACCGACAGGGCTACCTACAATGAGCAGTTCTTC. Translating gives CASSTDRATYNEQFF. This chain uses TRBV11-2 with TRBJ2-1, with 7 bases aligning to TRBD1. CDR3 length equals 15 residues. The V and J ends lost 5 bases and 2 bases, in that order; junction bases with no gene match: 6. Germline V gives CDR1 SGHAT, CDR2 FQNNGV.

The chain couples TRBV7-6 to TRBJ2-1, with TRBD2 identical over 9 bases. Unmatched junction bases numbered 6, after V lost 5 bases and J lost 10 bases. Germline CDR1 and CDR2: SGHVS and FNYEAQ. This CDR3 is 13 amino acids long. In nucleotides, the CDR3 is TGTGCCAGCAGCGTTTCGACTAGCGGCGAGCAGTTCTTC. It specifies CASSVSTSGEQFF.

This clonotype turned up a few times. The junction departs from the called germline gene at one end, perhaps through a read error. The rearrangement links TRBV7-9 to TRBJ1-1; possibly TRBD1 for D (5 bases). Germline V gene lookup returns CDR1 SEHNR and CDR2 FQNEAQ (reference sequence). There are 11 residues in the CDR3. This CDR3 reads CASVGGGEGFF. The CDR3 DNA is TGTGCCAGCGTCGGTGGAGGGGAAGGTTTCTTT. Drawing the rest from reference TRBV7-9 and TRBJ1-1, the complete variable domain is DTGVSQNPRHKITKRGQNVTFRCDPISEHNRLYWYRQTLGQGPEFLTYFQNEAQLEKSRLLSDRFSAERPKGSFSTLEIQRTEQGDSAMYLCASVGGGEGFFGQGTRLTVV.

This clonotype appeared a single time. The rearrangement links TRBV6-6 to TRBJ2-1, with D maybe TRBD2 (5 bases). V was clipped by 5 bases and J by 3 bases, with 5 bases between them. The CDR3 totals 12 residues. Germline V CDR1 and CDR2: MNHNY, SVGAGI (reference sequence). The CDR3 DNA sequence: TGTGCCAGCAGTCGGGACTACAATGAGCAGTTCTTC. This translates into CASSRDYNEQFF.

This clonotype turned up a few times. The V call is TRBV27, the J call TRBJ2-3, with D hard to call. This CDR3 region has 16 residues. Germline CDR1 MNHEY, CDR2 SMNVEV (reference sequence). With 2 bases removed from V and 1 base from J, the gap between germline ends came to 13 bases. The CDR3 nucleotides are TGTGCCAGCAGTTTACAGGAAGAGAGAGGCACAGATACGCAGTATTTT. It specifies CASSLQEERGTDTQYF.

Ten or more counts support this clonotype. The CDR3 protein is CASSRTVGAGEAFF. CDR3 nucleotide sequence: TGTGCCAGCAGCCGGACCGTGGGGGCGGGTGAAGCTTTCTTT. This chain joins TRBV11-2 and TRBJ1-1, with D perhaps matching TRBD1 (6 bases). The CDR3 runs to 14 residues. Trimming pared 5 bases from V and 7 bases from J, leaving 17 bases between. Germline CDR1 reads SGHAT; CDR2 reads FQNNGV.

The chain combines TRBV2 with TRBJ2-1; 9 bases line up with TRBD2. Trimming removed 8 bases from V and 7 bases from J; junction bases left unmatched: 15. Germline lookup yields CDR1 SNHLY and CDR2 FYNNEI. The CDR3 is 16 residues long. CDR3 residues: CASPRPLSGRSNEQFF. The CDR3 nucleotides are TGTGCCAGCCCCCGTCCTCTTAGCGGGAGATCAAATGAGCAGTTCTTC.

This sequence joins TRBV11-2 and TRBJ2-1; TRBD1 is a possible D gene (6 bases). The CDR3 totals 18 residues. Looked up from germline, CDR1 is SGHAT and CDR2 is FQNNGV. V was pared by 7 bases and J by 0 bases, with 22 bases between. The CDR3 coding sequence is TGTGCCAGCACCTCGGTTAGGGGACACCCTAGCTCCTACAATGAGCAGTTCTTC. Its protein product is CASTSVRGHPSSYNEQFF.

The genes are TRBV7-9 and TRBJ2-1; D remains ambiguous. CDR1 SEHNR and CDR2 FQNEAQ come from the germline V gene (reference sequence). With 4 bases removed from V and 0 bases from J, the gap between germline ends came to 13 bases. CDR3 length equals 16 residues. Here the CDR3 reads CASSSIDSSSYNEQFF. The CDR3, as DNA: TGTGCCAGCAGCTCTATAGACTCGAGCTCCTACAATGAGCAGTTCTTC.

This sequence joins TRBV6-1 and TRBJ1-6; no clear D gene. CDR1 is MNHNS and CDR2 is SASEGT in the germline V gene. The CDR3 runs to 17 residues. Trimming left V 7 bases short and J 10 bases short, with 26 bases between. The CDR3 region has the DNA TGTGCCAGCAACGATCCCCTTGTTGGAAGAAATGAATCACCCCTCCACTTT. Its protein is CASNDPLVGRNESPLHF.

Written as DNA, the CDR3 is TGTGCCAGCAGCTTATGGGGAAATTACGAGCAGTACTTC. Protein sequence: CASSLWGNYEQYF. V usage is TRBV7-6 and J usage is TRBJ2-7; D not certain. Germline CDR1 SGHVS, CDR2 FNYEAQ. V lost 2 bases, J lost 4 bases, and 9 bases lay in between. The CDR3 has 13 residues.